This record concerns one TCR beta chain sequence. Its target is not known. The entry originates in a study of shared clonotypes between healthy human individuals. Regarding the study as a whole: Sampling involved blood alone; tissue repertoires likely differ.

Some clones are missing from TCRdb's copy, which holds only in-frame ones; the method was immunoSEQ multiplex PCR. Of nearly 500,000 clones listed, around 80% are singletons. Per germline, CDR1 MDHEN and CDR2 SYDVKM. V lost 5 bases to trimming and J lost 2 bases, with 21 bases between them. The CDR3 is 17 amino acids. Donors comprised only Caucasian adults living in Nashville, Tennessee. When samples were unsorted, 75 million to 95 million PBMCs were used for genomic DNA. The chain has TRBV28 and TRBJ1-1, with a possible D match to TRBD1 (5 bases). The clonotype comes from a woman aged 40 to 49 in good health. Some clones in this sample may be carry-over from other donors' samples. Source material: PBMCs. The DNA for the CDR3 is TGTGCCAGCAGTCTCCTCGGGACGGGGAGACTCAACACTGAAGCTTTCTTT. Protein product: CASSLLGTGRLNTEAFF. Supplemented by reference TRBV28 and TRBJ1-1, the full variable domain reads DVKVTQSSRYLVKRTGEKVFLECVQDMDHENMFWYRQDPGLGLRLIYFSYDVKMKEKGDIPEGYSVSREKKERFSLILESASTNQTSMYLCASSLLGTGRLNTEAFFGQGTRLTVV.